The 11 T cell receptor beta chains below were found in one sample sequenced in a study of cytomegalovirus exposure and HLA in healthy donors (dated by TCRdb to about 2017). To prepare the library, the immunoSEQ multiplex PCR assay was applied. For the multiplex PCR, a mixture combining 60 forward primers for TCR Vbeta segments and 13 reverse primers for TCR Jbeta segments was used. TCRdb retrieved this table from immuneACCESS and kept in-frame rearrangements only. Not all clones are present; in checked studies, unresolved V genes account for under half, and no reason is known for the remainder. This sample has roughly 110,000 clones in its table, and 75% to 85% of those were observed once. The ten biggest clones cover just under 3% of the sample. What was sequenced was PBMCs. All receptors derive from a woman aged 18-30 years in good health and CMV-seropositive.

V and J are TRBV5-1 and TRBJ2-1; TRBD1 is a possible D gene (5 bases). Germline CDR1 reads SGHRS; CDR2 reads YFSETQ. CDR3 length: 17 residues. V was clipped by 2 bases and J by 2 bases, with 17 bases between them. The CDR3 protein is CASSFLAQGRPYNEQFF. The CDR3 coding sequence is TGCGCCAGCAGCTTCTTGGCCCAGGGCCGGCCCTACAATGAGCAGTTCTTC.

The CDR3 loop reads CASTDFGGYQETQYF. DNA of the CDR3: TGCGCCAGCACCGACTTCGGGGGTTACCAAGAGACCCAGTACTTC. This chain connects TRBV5-1 to TRBJ2-5, with D perhaps TRBD2 (6 bases). The CDR3 length is 15 residues. CDR1 and CDR2 from the germline V gene are SGHRS and YFSETQ. The germline V and J ends were trimmed by 6 bases and 0 bases, with 15 bases remaining between them.

The chain couples TRBV15 to TRBJ2-5; no clear D gene. V was trimmed by 1 base and J by 5 bases, leaving 8 bases between them. Looked up from germline, CDR1 is LNHNV and CDR2 is YYDKDF (reference sequence). The CDR3 is made up of 13 amino acids. The CDR3 here is CATSRVYKETQYF. Here the CDR3 DNA reads TGTGCCACCAGCAGAGTTTACAAGGAGACCCAGTACTTC.

This chain connects TRBV10-2 to TRBJ2-3; tentatively, D is TRBD2 (6 bases). The CDR3 is 17 residues long. CDR1 and CDR2 (germline): WSHSY, SAAADI. The V and J ends lost 2 bases and 2 bases respectively, with 17 bases between them. The CDR3 DNA sequence: TGCGCCAGCAGTGAGCGGGGAGGAGTTGGGGTCACAGATACGCAGTATTTT. Translated, it gives CASSERGGVGVTDTQYF.

This clone showed up just once. The rearrangement uses TRBV5-1 and TRBJ1-1; D is perhaps TRBD1 (5 bases). This CDR3 is built from 14 residues. Trimming removed 1 base from V and 3 bases from J, with 10 bases in between. Germline CDR1 and CDR2: SGHRS and YFSETQ. The CDR3 is CASSLTGPYTEAFF. The DNA for the CDR3 is TGCGCCAGCAGCTTGACAGGACCCTACACTGAAGCTTTCTTT.

This rearrangement joins TRBV10-3 to TRBJ2-3, with 9 bases matching TRBD2. Unmatched junction bases numbered 3, after V lost 2 bases and J lost 3 bases. The germline CDR1 and CDR2 sequences are ENHRY and SYGVKD. This CDR3 region has 15 residues. CDR3 region: CAISEVSGSTDTQYF. CDR3 sequence (DNA): TGTGCCATCAGTGAGGTTAGCGGGAGTACAGATACGCAGTATTTT.

The chain couples TRBV28 to TRBJ1-4, with 9 bases that match TRBD1. The V segment lost 6 bases and the J segment 6 bases; nucleotides outside the gene matches: 2. The CDR3 has 13 amino acids. Germline V gives CDR1 MDHEN, CDR2 SYDVKM. In DNA, the CDR3 is TGTGCCAGCAGGGACAGGGGCGATGAAAAACTGTTTTTT. It encodes CASRDRGDEKLFF.

This sequence joins TRBV28 and TRBJ2-6, with 7 positions matching TRBD1. Per the germline V gene, CDR1 is MDHEN and CDR2 is SYDVKM. The CDR3 is made up of 17 amino acids. Germline trimming cut 3 bases from V and 0 bases from J; bases unmatched to any gene: 5. CDR3 protein: CASSLESGGSGANVLTF. The CDR3 DNA sequence: TGTGCCAGCAGTTTGGAATCAGGGGGCTCTGGGGCCAACGTCCTGACTTTC.

This sequence joins TRBV5-1 and TRBJ2-7; weak D call: TRBD2 (6 bases). V lost 0 bases to trimming and J lost 3 bases, with 16 bases between them. The CDR3 has 16 residues. CDR1 and CDR2 (germline): SGHRS, YFSETQ. The CDR3 nucleotides read TGCGCCAGCAGCTTGGCTCAGGGAGGAGGGTACTACGAGCAGTACTTC. Protein product: CASSLAQGGGYYEQYF.

CDR3 region: CASRFSVDEQFF. The CDR3 coding sequence is TGTGCCAGCAGGTTCTCGGTCGATGAGCAGTTCTTC. This chain links TRBV7-9 with TRBJ2-1; no clear D. CDR3 length equals 12 residues. Trimming took 6 bases from V and 8 from J, leaving 11 bases between them. Looked up from germline, CDR1 is SEHNR and CDR2 is FQNEAQ (reference sequence).

The rearrangement links TRBV5-5 to TRBJ1-2; D is uncertain. V lost 1 base, J lost 7 bases, and 8 bases lay in between. Germline loops: CDR1 SGHKS, CDR2 YYEKEE (reference sequence). The CDR3 is 12 amino acids. The CDR3 reads CASSLQTTGYTF. CDR3 DNA: TGTGCCAGCAGCTTGCAGACAACTGGCTACACCTTC.